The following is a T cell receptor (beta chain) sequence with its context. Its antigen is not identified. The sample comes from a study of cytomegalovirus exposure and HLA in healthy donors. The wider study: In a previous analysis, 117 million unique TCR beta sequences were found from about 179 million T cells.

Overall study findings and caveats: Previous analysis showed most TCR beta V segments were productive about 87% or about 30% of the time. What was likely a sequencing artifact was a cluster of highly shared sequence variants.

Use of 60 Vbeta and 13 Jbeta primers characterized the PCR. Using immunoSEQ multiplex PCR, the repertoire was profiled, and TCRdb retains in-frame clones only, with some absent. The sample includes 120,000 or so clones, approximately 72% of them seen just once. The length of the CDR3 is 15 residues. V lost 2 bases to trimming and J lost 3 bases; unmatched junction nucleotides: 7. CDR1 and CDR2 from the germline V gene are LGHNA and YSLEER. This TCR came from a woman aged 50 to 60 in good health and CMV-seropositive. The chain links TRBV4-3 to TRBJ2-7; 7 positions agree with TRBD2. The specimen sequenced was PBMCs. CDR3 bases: TGCGCCAGCAGCCAAAAGGCGGGAGACAGCTACGAGCAGTACTTC. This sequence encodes CASSQKAGDSYEQYF.